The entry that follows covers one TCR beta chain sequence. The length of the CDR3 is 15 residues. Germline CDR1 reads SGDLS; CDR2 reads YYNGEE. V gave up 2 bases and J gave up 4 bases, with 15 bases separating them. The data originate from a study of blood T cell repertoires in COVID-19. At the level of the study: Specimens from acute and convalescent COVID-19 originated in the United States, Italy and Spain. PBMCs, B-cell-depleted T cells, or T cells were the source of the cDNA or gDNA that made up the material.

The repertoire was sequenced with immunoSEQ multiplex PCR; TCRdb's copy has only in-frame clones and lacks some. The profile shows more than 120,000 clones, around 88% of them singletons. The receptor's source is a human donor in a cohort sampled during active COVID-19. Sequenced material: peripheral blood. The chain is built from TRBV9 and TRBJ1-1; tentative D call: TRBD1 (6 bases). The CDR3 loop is CASSVVPGESTEAFF. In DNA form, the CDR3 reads TGTGCCAGCAGCGTGGTTCCAGGGGAGAGCACTGAAGCTTTCTTT.